The 5 T cell receptor beta chains below come from one sample, sequenced in a study of technical replicates of blood from several donors. Repertoires were generated with immunoSEQ multiplex PCR, while TCRdb's copy carries only in-frame clones and drops some. This sample has about 76,000 clones, with 86% found just once. Material: PBMCs. All receptors derive from a human donor in good health. Some clones in this sample may be carry-over from other donors' samples.

The chain couples TRBV29-1 to TRBJ2-7; 9 nucleotides match TRBD2. Germline CDR1 and CDR2: SQVTM and ANQGSEA. J gave up 5 bases and V 5 bases, and 10 bases lay outside the gene matches. This CDR3 region has 14 residues. CDR3 amino acids: CSVNGREGPHEQYF. The CDR3 bases are TGCAGCGTTAACGGGCGGGAGGGTCCCCACGAGCAGTACTTC.

This rearrangement joins TRBV7-2 to TRBJ2-1, with 10 bases aligning to TRBD2. The J segment lost 7 bases and the V segment lost 2 bases, leaving 8 bases of the junction unmatched. CDR3 length: 16 amino acids. Germline V lookup: CDR1 SGHTA, CDR2 FQGNSA. For the CDR3, the DNA is TGTGCCAGCAGCTTAATTCCTAGCGGGAGATGGAATGAGCAGTTCTTC. Protein sequence: CASSLIPSGRWNEQFF.

The chain carries TRBV23-1 and TRBJ2-7; unclear D gene. TRBV23-1 is filed as an ORF, its function uncertain. CDR3 length equals 15 residues. Between the trimmed V and J ends, which lost 6 bases and 3 bases, there was a span of 18 bases. The CDR3 protein is CASSPQSEEHYEQYF. CDR3 in DNA: TGCGCCAGCAGCCCCCAAAGCGAGGAGCACTACGAGCAGTACTTC.

The chain uses TRBV7-6 and TRBJ2-2; D remains unclear. CDR3 length: 22 residues. The V and J ends lost 1 base and 1 base respectively, with 28 bases between them. The germline V gene encodes CDR1 SGHVS and CDR2 FNYEAQ. DNA for the CDR3: TGTGCCAGCAGCTTAGGTCGCCGCGGTCAAGCATTAACCGGGTTGAACACCGGGGAGCTGTTTTTT. This sequence encodes CASSLGRRGQALTGLNTGELFF.

The chain is built from TRBV20-1 and TRBJ2-4; tentative D call: TRBD2 (6 bases). The CDR3 is 11 amino acids. Germline CDR1 reads DFQATT; CDR2 reads SNEGSKA (reference sequence). Trimming took off 6 bases at V and 9 bases at J, with 12 bases between the two ends. CDR3 DNA sequence: TGCAGTGCGGAGGAGGGGTCCATTCAGTACTTC. Translating it yields CSAEEGSIQYF.